The 28 T cell receptor beta chains presented below share a single source sample, sequenced in a study of Graves' ophthalmopathy and Graves' hyperthyroidism. RNA transcripts were the source from which TCR beta CDR3 regions were amplified. HTBI primers were used in a first-round RT-PCR, which preceded a second-round multiplex PCR. TCRdb reanalysed the multiplex PCR reads using MiXCR and keeps one entry per CDR3 protein. The data hold almost 750,000 distinct CDR3 sequences, with approximately 40% observed a single time. The specimen was peripheral blood. The receptors derive from an adult man with Graves' ophthalmopathy.

Concerning this clonotype itself: Being one base from a much bigger clone, this may be a read error. This chain uses TRBV29-1 with TRBJ1-1, with a tentative D call TRBD1 (6 bases). Germline-derived CDR1 and CDR2 are SQVTM and ANQGSEA. This CDR3 is 15 amino acids long. Written as DNA, the CDR3 is TGCGGCCACACCTCGGGGGGGGGCCTGAACACTGAAGCTTTCTTT. It codes for CGHTSGGGLNTEAFF. Full variable domain (missing parts from reference TRBV29-1 and TRBJ1-1): SAVISQKPSRDICQRGTSLTIQCQVDSQVTMMFWYRQQPGQSLTLIATANQGSEATYESGFVIDKFPISRPNLTFSTLTVSNMSPEDSSIYLCGHTSGGGLNTEAFFGQGTRLTVV.

This clonotype came up many times. This chain uses TRBV25-1 with TRBJ1-1; D call uncertain. CDR1 and CDR2 from the germline V gene are MGHDK and SYGVNS. V dropped 8 bases and J dropped 0 bases, with 7 bases sitting between them. The CDR3 runs to 12 residues. In DNA form, the CDR3 reads TGTGCCAGCCTTAGCATGAACACTGAAGCTTTCTTT. Amino acids: CASLSMNTEAFF. Full variable domain (missing parts from reference TRBV25-1 and TRBJ1-1): EADIYQTPRYLVIGTGKKITLECSQTMGHDKMYWYQQDPGMELHLIHYSYGVNSTEKGDLSSESTVSRIRTEHFPLTLESARPSHTSQYLCASLSMNTEAFFGQGTRLTVV.

This clonotype was seen ten or more times. The chain recombines TRBV12-3 or TRBV12-4 with TRBJ1-2; D is unresolved. Trimming stripped 5 bases from V and 2 bases from J, with 9 bases between. This CDR3 is 13 amino acids long. CDR3 sequence: CASSPLGNYGYTF. The CDR3 DNA follows: TGTGCCAGCAGTCCGCTCGGGAACTATGGCTACACCTTC.

There are a few counts of this clonotype. In DNA, the CDR3 is TGTGCCAGCAGCTTAGGCCCGGGAGGAGACGAGCAGTACTTC. Translated: CASSLGPGGDEQYF. The chain carries TRBV11-2 and TRBJ2-7; TRBD2 aligns across 7 bases. V lost 1 base and J lost 5; bases outside the gene matches: 5. This CDR3 spans 14 amino acids. In germline, CDR1 is SGHAT, CDR2 FQNNGV.

The chain uses TRBV7-9 and TRBJ1-3, with 9 bases lining up with TRBD1. The V segment lost 9 bases and the J segment 0 bases; nucleotides outside the gene matches: 15. The germline gives CDR1 SEHNR, CDR2 FQNEAQ (reference sequence). CDR3 length: 18 amino acids. The chain's CDR3 is CASPSGTGIEPSGNTIYF. For the CDR3, the DNA is TGTGCCAGTCCCTCGGGGACAGGGATCGAGCCCTCTGGAAACACCATATATTTT.

The gene calls are TRBV15 and TRBJ1-1; 7 nucleotides match TRBD1. Germline values: CDR1 LNHNV, CDR2 YYDKDF (reference sequence). The CDR3 contains 15 residues. V shed 1 base and J 1 base; nucleotides not matched to a gene: 3. The CDR3 region is CATSRGRQGNTEAFF. CDR3 bases: TGTGCCACCAGCAGAGGTAGACAGGGGAACACTGAAGCTTTCTTT.

The chain uses TRBV5-6 and TRBJ2-5; 11 positions agree with TRBD2. The length of the CDR3 is 15 residues. V trimming: 2 bases; J trimming: 3 bases; junction bases outside the gene matches: 3. Germline CDR1 reads SGHDT; CDR2 reads YYEEEE. In DNA form, the CDR3 reads TGTGCCAGCAGCTTCGTGACTAGCGGGGAAGAGACCCAGTACTTC. Translating gives CASSFVTSGEETQYF. Filled out from reference TRBV5-6 and TRBJ2-5, the complete variable domain reads DAGVTQSPTHLIKTRGQQVTLRCSPKSGHDTVSWYQQALGQGPQFIFQYYEEEERQRGNFPDRFSGHQFPNYSSELNVNALLLGDSALYLCASSFVTSGEETQYFGPGTRLLVL.

This clonotype was counted at least ten times. This chain joins TRBV24-1 and TRBJ2-7; tentatively, D is TRBD1 (6 bases). The CDR3 has 14 residues. CDR1 is KGHDR, CDR2 SFDVKD, per germline. The V end lost 6 bases, the J end lost 4 bases, and 15 bases lay between the germline ends. Here the CDR3 reads CATSSAGTQYEQYF. In DNA form, the CDR3 reads TGTGCCACCAGTTCCGCCGGGACACAGTACGAGCAGTACTTC.

This clonotype appeared a few times. V is TRBV7-8 and J is TRBJ1-2; 10 nucleotides line up with TRBD1. The V and J ends lost 5 bases and 2 bases, in that order; junction bases with no gene match: 5. In germline, CDR1 is SGHVS, CDR2 FQNEAQ. This CDR3 spans 15 amino acids. The CDR3 is CASSPTGGANYGYTF. CDR3 nucleotides: TGTGCCAGCAGCCCGACAGGGGGCGCAAACTATGGCTACACCTTC.

This clonotype was observed a handful of times. The rearrangement uses TRBV6-6 and TRBJ2-7; D ambiguous. Per germline, CDR1 MNHNY and CDR2 SVGAGI (reference sequence). The CDR3 is 13 residues long. V lost 2 bases, J lost 3 bases, and 8 bases lay in between. DNA for the CDR3: TGTGCCAGCAGTTACAGGGATGGCTACGAGCAGTACTTC. It is translated as CASSYRDGYEQYF.

This clonotype was seen at least ten times. The V gene is TRBV19, the J gene TRBJ1-1; 12 bases are a match to TRBD1. With V trimmed by 7 bases and J by 0 bases, 9 bases remained unmatched. Germline V gives CDR1 LNHDA, CDR2 SQIVND (reference sequence). This CDR3 has 17 amino acids. The CDR3 DNA is TGTGCCAGTAACCCTGGGACAGGGGGCCGCCTGAACACTGAAGCTTTCTTT. This translates into CASNPGTGGRLNTEAFF.

This chain connects TRBV20-1 to TRBJ2-7, with unresolved D. CDR3 length equals 12 residues. Germline CDR1 is DFQATT and CDR2 is SNEGSKA (reference sequence). V lost 0 bases and J 7 bases, leaving 10 bases between the germline ends. CDR3 protein: CSARENAREQYF. The CDR3 bases are TGCAGTGCTAGAGAGAACGCGCGGGAGCAGTACTTC.

The chain links TRBV29-1 to TRBJ1-4; TRBD1 might be the D (6 bases). The CDR3 length is 10 residues. Germline V gene data show CDR1 as SQVTM and CDR2 as ANQGSEA. V was pared by 7 bases and J by 16 bases, with 16 bases between. CDR3 bases: TGCAGCGCCAAAACCCCGGGACAGTTTTTT. Encoded protein: CSAKTPGQFF.

This chain connects TRBV25-1 to TRBJ1-2, with D uncertain. With 5 bases removed from V and 0 bases from J, the gap between germline ends came to 13 bases. The CDR3 is 15 amino acids. CDR1 MGHDK and CDR2 SYGVNS come from the germline V gene. The chain's CDR3 is CASSLFDRPNYGYTF. The CDR3 nucleotides read TGTGCCAGCAGTTTATTTGACCGACCTAACTATGGCTACACCTTC.

The table lists this clonotype with a few counts. The chain couples TRBV5-6 to TRBJ1-5, with 9 bases aligning to TRBD1. The ends lost 2 bases at V and 3 bases at J; junction bases unmatched: 9. CDR1 and CDR2 from the germline V gene are SGHDT and YYEEEE. CDR3 length: 17 amino acids. The CDR3 bases are TGTGCCAGCAGCTTACGGGACAGGGCAACACTCAATCAGCCCCAGCATTTT. Translating it yields CASSLRDRATLNQPQHF.

This clonotype showed up just a few times. The chain combines TRBV6-6 with TRBJ2-5; 14 bases map to TRBD2. Germline V gene lookup returns CDR1 MNHNY and CDR2 SVGAGI (reference sequence). The trim removed 0 bases at V and 5 bases at J, leaving 2 bases unmatched. The CDR3 covers 16 residues. The DNA for the CDR3 is TGTGCCAGCAGTTACTCGACTAGCGGGGGGGCGGAGACCCAGTACTTC. Protein sequence: CASSYSTSGGAETQYF.

The chain recombines TRBV7-2 with TRBJ1-1; TRBD1 is a possible D gene (5 bases). CDR1 is SGHTA, CDR2 FQGNSA, per germline. The CDR3 length is 14 residues. Trimming left V 0 bases short and J 6 bases short, with 11 bases between. DNA for the CDR3: TGTGCCAGCAGCTTAGCGCTTGGGGGGGCTGAAGCTTTCTTT. It encodes CASSLALGGAEAFF.

About this clonotype itself: Its ends do not fully match the called genes, so a read error is possible. The rearrangement links TRBV15 to TRBJ1-2, with D hard to call. Germline CDR1 LNHNV, CDR2 YYDKDF (reference sequence). The CDR3 consists of 14 residues. The CDR3 here is CASSQDLQVYGYTF. The CDR3 nucleotides read TGTGCCAGCAGCCAAGATCTCCAGGTCTATGGCTACACCTTC.

This clonotype showed up many times. J is TRBJ1-5 and V is TRBV20-1; TRBD1 aligns across 9 bases. The CDR3 is 12 amino acids. The trim removed 7 bases at V and 6 bases at J, leaving 4 bases unmatched. Looked up from germline, CDR1 is DFQATT and CDR2 is SNEGSKA (reference sequence). The CDR3 is CSVGTGFQPQHF. The CDR3 nucleotides are TGCAGTGTTGGGACAGGGTTTCAGCCCCAGCATTTT.

This chain connects TRBV13 to TRBJ2-7; unclear D gene. Germline V lookup: CDR1 PRHDT, CDR2 FYEKMQ (reference sequence). The CDR3 covers 16 residues. The ends were cut back, 6 bases at V and 2 bases at J, with 20 bases in the middle. The CDR3 region has the DNA TGTGCCAGCAGTTTCGTCGGTGGCACATACCCCTACGAGCAGTACTTC. This encodes CASSFVGGTYPYEQYF.

The chain combines TRBV4-1 with TRBJ2-7; 10 nucleotides line up with TRBD2. J gave up 2 bases and V 6 bases, and 4 bases lay outside the gene matches. This CDR3 spans 14 amino acids. Germline CDR1 and CDR2: MGHRA and YSYEKL. CDR3 in DNA: TGCGCCAGCAGGTCTACTAGCGGGACCTACGAGCAGTACTTC. It codes for CASRSTSGTYEQYF.

The chain recombines TRBV7-9 with TRBJ2-5, with 7 bases matching TRBD1. Germline values: CDR1 SEHNR, CDR2 FQNEAQ (reference sequence). The CDR3 is made up of 13 amino acids. Trimming at V came to 5 bases and at J to 3 bases, leaving 3 bases not matched to a gene. The CDR3 reads CASSGTAKETQYF. The CDR3 nucleotides read TGTGCCAGCAGCGGGACAGCGAAAGAGACCCAGTACTTC.

This clonotype occurred many times. This rearrangement joins TRBV7-9 to TRBJ1-2; perhaps TRBD1 as D (6 bases). Trimming removed 5 bases from V and 8 bases from J, with 18 bases in between. The CDR3 contains 14 residues. Looked up from germline, CDR1 is SEHNR and CDR2 is FQNEAQ (reference sequence). CDR3 in amino acids: CASSQQTGRNGYTF. Written as DNA, the CDR3 is TGTGCCAGCAGCCAACAGACAGGTCGAAACGGCTACACCTTC. The complete variable domain, with remaining parts taken from reference TRBV7-9 and TRBJ1-2, reads DTGVSQNPRHKITKRGQNVTFRCDPISEHNRLYWYRQTLGQGPEFLTYFQNEAQLEKSRLLSDRFSAERPKGSFSTLEIQRTEQGDSAMYLCASSQQTGRNGYTFGSGTRLTVV.

This clonotype was seen at least ten times. This rearrangement joins TRBV12-3 or TRBV12-4 to TRBJ1-2; D remains unclear. This CDR3 is built from 13 residues. Trimming pared 3 bases from V and 3 bases from J, leaving 8 bases between. The CDR3 loop is CASSFDGYYGYTF. CDR3 nucleotide sequence: TGTGCCAGCAGTTTCGACGGTTACTATGGCTACACCTTC.

The J gene is TRBJ1-2, the V gene TRBV29-1; 7 bases agree with TRBD1. Per germline, CDR1 SQVTM and CDR2 ANQGSEA. Trimming at V came to 4 bases and at J to 9 bases, leaving 5 bases not matched to a gene. The CDR3 runs 11 residues. The CDR3 sequence is CSVAGQDRYTF. The CDR3 region has the DNA TGCAGCGTTGCTGGACAGGACCGCTACACCTTC. Filled out from reference TRBV29-1 and TRBJ1-2, the complete variable domain reads SAVISQKPSRDICQRGTSLTIQCQVDSQVTMMFWYRQQPGQSLTLIATANQGSEATYESGFVIDKFPISRPNLTFSTLTVSNMSPEDSSIYLCSVAGQDRYTFGSGTRLTVV.

The V and J genes are TRBV7-2 and TRBJ1-2; 8 bases line up with TRBD1. V lost 5 bases and J lost 4; bases outside the gene matches: 12. The CDR3 is 16 amino acids. Germline-derived CDR1 and CDR2 are SGHTA and FQGNSA. This chain's CDR3 is CASSQEFDRGSYGYTF. The CDR3 DNA reads as TGTGCCAGCAGCCAGGAATTTGACAGGGGAAGCTATGGCTACACCTTC. The full variable domain, its missing parts supplied by reference TRBV7-2 and TRBJ1-2, is GAGVSQSPSNKVTEKGKDVELRCDPISGHTALYWYRQSLGQGLEFLIYFQGNSAPDKSGLPSDRFSAERTGGSVSTLTIQRTQQEDSAVYLCASSQEFDRGSYGYTFGSGTRLTVV.

The chain links TRBV7-9 to TRBJ2-2; D gene uncertain. V dropped 6 bases and J dropped 6 bases, with 8 bases sitting between them. CDR1 SEHNR and CDR2 FQNEAQ come from the germline V gene (reference sequence). This CDR3 is 12 amino acids long. The CDR3 DNA reads TGTGCCAGCAGTTATATATCCGGGGAGCTGTTTTTT. It encodes CASSYISGELFF.

V and J are TRBV20-1 and TRBJ1-1; 12 bases align to TRBD1. Germline V gene lookup returns CDR1 DFQATT and CDR2 SNEGSKA (reference sequence). The CDR3 sequence is 14 residues long. The V and J ends lost 4 bases and 9 bases, in that order; junction bases with no gene match: 9. The CDR3 region has the DNA TGCAGTGCTATACCGGGACAGGGGGCATTTCAAGCTTTCTTT. Its protein is CSAIPGQGAFQAFF.